Below, 28 T cell receptor beta chains from the same sample are listed, as sequenced in a study of T-cell reconstitution after alpha-beta-depleted transplantation in children. Molecular barcoding with unique molecular identifiers was used for the TCRbeta library. TCRdb re-called the PCR reads through MiXCR, storing one row per CDR3 protein. The table has a few hundred thousand distinct CDR3 sequences, around 25% seen once. The sequencing here drew on PBMCs, mostly from graft donor cells, taken 180 days after TCRalphabeta/CD19-depleted stem cell transplant. These receptors were collected from a male patient younger than 18 who had a stem cell transplant for acute lymphoblastic leukemia, so the T cells may come from the graft donor.

This clonotype was detected many times. The rearrangement joins TRBV11-1 to TRBJ2-1; D is unclear. V was pared by 5 bases and J by 4 bases, with 15 bases between. CDR3 length: 15 amino acids. Germline-derived CDR1 and CDR2 are SGHAT and FQDESV (reference sequence). Written as DNA, the CDR3 is TGTGCCAGCAGCCCAGAGGTGGAGTCTTACAATGAGCAGTTCTTC. Protein sequence: CASSPEVESYNEQFF.

The J gene is TRBJ2-2, the V gene TRBV9; D might be TRBD1 (6 bases). Trimming took 2 bases from V and 4 from J, leaving 18 bases between them. CDR1 SGDLS and CDR2 YYNGEE come from the germline V gene. The CDR3 covers 17 residues. Here the CDR3 DNA reads TGTGCCAGCAGCGTTCATCTCAGGGGTTTGGGCACCGGGGAGCTGTTTTTT. The encoded protein is CASSVHLRGLGTGELFF.

V and J are TRBV9 and TRBJ2-7; maybe TRBD1 (5 bases). Deletions cut 4 bases from V and 1 base from J, with 15 bases between. The germline CDR1 and CDR2 sequences are SGDLS and YYNGEE. This CDR3 region has 15 residues. CDR3 nucleotides: TGTGCCAGCAGCCCCCACGGGTACAGGTCCTACGAGCAGTACTTC. This gives the protein CASSPHGYRSYEQYF. Full variable domain (missing parts from reference TRBV9 and TRBJ2-7): DSGVTQTPKHLITATGQRVTLRCSPRSGDLSVYWYQQSLDQGLQFLIQYYNGEERAKGNILERFSAQQFPDLHSELNLSSLELGDSALYFCASSPHGYRSYEQYFGPGTRLTVT.

This chain joins TRBV3-1 and TRBJ2-1; 7 bases agree with TRBD1. V shed 4 bases and J 5 bases; nucleotides not matched to a gene: 8. Germline CDR1 reads LGHDT; CDR2 reads YNNKEL (reference sequence). The CDR3 consists of 15 residues. The CDR3 spells CASSRGQATHNEQFF. CDR3 in DNA: TGTGCCAGCAGCCGCGGACAGGCCACTCACAATGAGCAGTTCTTC.

This chain joins TRBV9 and TRBJ2-6; the D is unclear. The CDR3 has 17 amino acids. Per the germline V gene, CDR1 is SGDLS and CDR2 is YYNGEE. V was trimmed by 0 bases and J by 0 bases, leaving 10 bases between them. The CDR3 nucleotides are TGTGCCAGCAGCGTAGGACGGGCGGTCTCTGGGGCCAACGTCCTGACTTTC. It translates to CASSVGRAVSGANVLTF.

The rearrangement joins TRBV5-1 to TRBJ2-2; tentatively, D is TRBD2 (5 bases). Trimming stripped 2 bases from V and 7 bases from J, with 15 bases between. The CDR3 is made up of 15 amino acids. The germline V gene encodes CDR1 SGHRS and CDR2 YFSETQ. CDR3 protein: CASSFFTGSDGELFF. The CDR3 DNA sequence: TGCGCCAGCAGCTTCTTCACGGGGTCGGACGGGGAGCTGTTTTTT.

CDR3 protein: CASSPRGRIHEQFF. As DNA, the CDR3 is TGTGCCAGCTCACCGCGAGGTAGAATCCATGAGCAGTTCTTC. The chain has TRBV18 and TRBJ2-1; D unresolved. V was clipped by 3 bases and J by 8 bases, with 14 bases between them. The CDR3 totals 14 residues. Germline CDR1 KGHSH, CDR2 LQKENI. Together with reference TRBV18 and TRBJ2-1, the CDR3 gives the full variable domain: NAGVMQNPRHLVRRRGQEARLRCSPMKGHSHVYWYRQLPEEGLKFMVYLQKENIIDESGMPKERFSAEFPKEGPSILRIQQVVRGDSAAYFCASSPRGRIHEQFFGPGTRLTVL.

This clonotype was seen ten or more times. The chain recombines TRBV5-1 with TRBJ2-1; 11 bases map to TRBD2. Trimming cost V 0 bases and J 4 bases; bases outside gene matches: 3. The CDR3 has 16 residues. CDR1 is SGHRS, CDR2 YFSETQ, per germline. In DNA form, the CDR3 reads TGCGCCAGCAGCTTGGCACTAGCGGGAGTTTACAATGAGCAGTTCTTC. Residues: CASSLALAGVYNEQFF.

The J gene is TRBJ1-2, the V gene TRBV7-9; 7 bases are shared with TRBD1. The CDR3 sequence is 15 residues long. Per germline, CDR1 SEHNR and CDR2 FQNEAQ (reference sequence). J gave up 4 bases and V 5 bases, and 10 bases lay outside the gene matches. CDR3 nucleotide sequence: TGTGCCAGCAGCCACCCGGGACAGCCCTTCTATGGCTACACCTTC. It encodes CASSHPGQPFYGYTF. The full variable domain, in which reference TRBV7-9 and TRBJ1-2 provide the parts outside the CDR3, is DTGVSQNPRHKITKRGQNVTFRCDPISEHNRLYWYRQTLGQGPEFLTYFQNEAQLEKSRLLSDRFSAERPKGSFSTLEIQRTEQGDSAMYLCASSHPGQPFYGYTFGSGTRLTVV.

The rearrangement links TRBV5-1 to TRBJ1-5; D is perhaps TRBD1 (5 bases). CDR3 length: 15 amino acids. In germline, CDR1 is SGHRS, CDR2 YFSETQ. The V and J ends lost 4 bases and 1 base respectively, with 12 bases between them. CDR3 amino acids: CASSPSWGSNQPQHF. As DNA, the CDR3 is TGCGCCAGCAGCCCGTCTTGGGGGAGCAATCAGCCCCAGCATTTT.

This chain links TRBV6-5 with TRBJ1-1, with no clear D. The CDR3 consists of 13 residues. Germline assignment: CDR1 MNHEY and CDR2 SVGAGI. V dropped 3 bases and J dropped 1 base, with 6 bases sitting between them. This chain's CDR3 is CASSYGPNTEAFF. CDR3 DNA sequence: TGTGCCAGCAGTTATGGGCCGAACACTGAAGCTTTCTTT.

This rearrangement joins TRBV20-1 to TRBJ2-6; 7 positions match TRBD1. Looked up from germline, CDR1 is DFQATT and CDR2 is SNEGSKA (reference sequence). The CDR3 extends over 17 amino acids. The ends lost 3 bases at V and 0 bases at J; junction bases unmatched: 8. The CDR3 DNA reads TGCAGTGCTAGTAAGGGGGCTGTGAGCTCTGGGGCCAACGTCCTGACTTTC. It yields the protein CSASKGAVSSGANVLTF.

This clonotype was counted a few times. The chain couples TRBV5-1 to TRBJ2-2; the match to TRBD2 covers 7 bases. Looked up from germline, CDR1 is SGHRS and CDR2 is YFSETQ. This CDR3 is 18 amino acids long. Losses at the gene ends were 1 base for V and 2 bases for J; bases not matched to a gene: 11. The DNA for the CDR3 is TGCGCCAGCAGCTTGTTCGGGGGGACTACCTTTAACACCGGGGAGCTGTTTTTT. This gives the protein CASSLFGGTTFNTGELFF. Supplemented by reference TRBV5-1 and TRBJ2-2, the full variable domain reads KAGVTQTPRYLIKTRGQQVTLSCSPISGHRSVSWYQQTPGQGLQFLFEYFSETQRNKGNFPGRFSGRQFSNSRSEMNVSTLELGDSALYLCASSLFGGTTFNTGELFFGEGSRLTVL.

This clonotype has only a few counts. The chain has TRBV27 and TRBJ1-2; 7 nucleotides align to TRBD1. V shed 4 bases and J 6 bases; nucleotides not matched to a gene: 2. CDR3 length: 12 amino acids. Germline-derived CDR1 and CDR2 are MNHEY and SMNVEV (reference sequence). CDR3 nucleotide sequence: TGTGCCAGCAGTTACCAGGGGGATGGCTACACCTTC. Its protein is CASSYQGDGYTF.

This rearrangement joins TRBV25-1 to TRBJ2-3; D tentatively fits TRBD1 or TRBD2 (6 bases each). This CDR3 is built from 16 residues. V lost 4 bases and J 0 bases, leaving 14 bases between the germline ends. CDR1 and CDR2 (germline): MGHDK, SYGVNS. The CDR3 protein is CASSAWGAGSTDTQYF. CDR3 in DNA: TGTGCCAGCAGTGCTTGGGGGGCAGGAAGCACAGATACGCAGTATTTT.

This clonotype was detected a few times. V gene TRBV6-1 combines with J gene TRBJ2-2; maybe TRBD2 (5 bases). The germline V and J ends were trimmed by 0 bases and 1 base, with 12 bases remaining between them. The germline V gene encodes CDR1 MNHNS and CDR2 SASEGT. The CDR3 runs 17 residues. The CDR3 DNA reads TGTGCCAGCAGTGAAGCTAGCGTCCAAAGGAACACCGGGGAGCTGTTTTTT. Its protein product is CASSEASVQRNTGELFF.

The table lists this clonotype with a few counts. This chain uses TRBV6-5 with TRBJ1-2, with TRBD1 as a possible D gene (5 bases). Trimming stripped 2 bases from V and 8 bases from J, with 12 bases between. CDR3 length: 13 amino acids. CDR1 is MNHEY, CDR2 SVGAGI, per germline. The CDR3 bases are TGTGCCAGCAGTTACGGGGGTTGGAGGGGCTACACCTTC. Protein: CASSYGGWRGYTF.

This clonotype was seen a handful of times. The chain recombines TRBV9 with TRBJ1-4; no reliable D call. CDR1 SGDLS and CDR2 YYNGEE come from the germline V gene. The CDR3 is made up of 15 amino acids. The V gene lost 0 bases and the J gene lost 0 bases, with 6 bases spanning the gap. The chain's CDR3 is CASSVGDATNEKLFF. The CDR3 bases are TGTGCCAGCAGCGTAGGTGACGCAACTAATGAAAAACTGTTTTTT.

V gene TRBV3-1 combines with J gene TRBJ2-2; 12 positions match TRBD2. The CDR3 runs to 18 residues. Germline-derived CDR1 and CDR2 are LGHDT and YNNKEL (reference sequence). J lost 3 bases, V lost 0 bases, and 5 bases had no gene match. Written as DNA, the CDR3 is TGTGCCAGCAGCCAAGATCTAGCGGGAGGGCCCCACACCGGGGAGCTGTTTTTT. It is translated as CASSQDLAGGPHTGELFF.

The gene calls are TRBV7-3 and TRBJ2-1; 16 nucleotides line up with TRBD2. CDR3 length: 16 amino acids. Trimming took 5 bases from V and 6 from J; bases not matched to a gene: 4. Germline values: CDR1 SGHTA, CDR2 FQGTGA. The CDR3 sequence: CASSTGLAGGTNEQFF. CDR3 coding DNA: TGTGCCAGCAGCACGGGACTAGCGGGAGGGACCAATGAGCAGTTCTTC.

This clonotype was seen ten or more times. The chain employs TRBV5-1 and TRBJ2-6; a weak D match, TRBD2 (6 bases). The germline V and J ends were trimmed by 4 bases and 3 bases, with 14 bases remaining between them. Germline V gene lookup returns CDR1 SGHRS and CDR2 YFSETQ. The CDR3 is 16 residues long. CDR3 DNA: TGCGCCAGCAGCCTCGCGAGGGACTTTGGGGCCAACGTCCTGACTTTC. It is translated as CASSLARDFGANVLTF. The full variable domain, with the rest looked up from reference TRBV5-1 and TRBJ2-6, is KAGVTQTPRYLIKTRGQQVTLSCSPISGHRSVSWYQQTPGQGLQFLFEYFSETQRNKGNFPGRFSGRQFSNSRSEMNVSTLELGDSALYLCASSLARDFGANVLTFGAGSRLTVL.

The chain employs TRBV7-3 and TRBJ1-1, with a tentative D call TRBD1 (6 bases). Germline CDR1 is SGHTA and CDR2 is FQGTGA. V dropped 5 bases and J dropped 1 base, with 17 bases sitting between them. The CDR3 runs to 16 residues. CDR3 amino acids: CASSPAGTRGNTEAFF. The CDR3 DNA reads as TGTGCCAGCAGCCCAGCAGGGACAAGGGGGAACACTGAAGCTTTCTTT.

The genes are TRBV7-9 and TRBJ2-7, with TRBD1 matching 10 bases. CDR1 and CDR2 (germline): SEHNR, FQNEAQ (reference sequence). The CDR3 is made up of 16 amino acids. V shed 5 bases and J 6 bases; nucleotides not matched to a gene: 13. The CDR3 region is CASSLGWDRGLPEQYF. CDR3 coding DNA: TGTGCCAGCAGCCTTGGATGGGACAGGGGCCTCCCCGAGCAGTACTTC.

This clonotype was detected only a few times. V is TRBV7-2 and J is TRBJ2-4; TRBD1 matches at 7 bases. From germline, CDR1 is SGHTA and CDR2 FQGNSA. Unmatched junction bases numbered 7, after V lost 5 bases and J lost 0 bases. There are 16 residues in the CDR3. In DNA, the CDR3 is TGTGCCAGCAGCCCCTGGACAGGCCTAGCCAAAAACATTCAGTACTTC. As protein: CASSPWTGLAKNIQYF.

This clonotype was counted between two and nine times. This chain connects TRBV5-1 to TRBJ2-3, with 8 bases matching TRBD1. CDR3 length equals 15 residues. J gave up 6 bases and V 0 bases, and 6 bases lay outside the gene matches. Germline loops: CDR1 SGHRS, CDR2 YFSETQ. In DNA form, the CDR3 reads TGCGCCAGCAGCTTGGTGCCCCAGGGGGCTGATACGCAGTATTTT. Its translation is CASSLVPQGADTQYF.

This clonotype was observed a handful of times. This chain joins TRBV7-9 and TRBJ1-1, with D possibly TRBD1 on 5 matching bases. The CDR3 is 15 residues long. The germline CDR1 and CDR2 sequences are SEHNR and FQNEAQ (reference sequence). The V end lost 5 bases, the J end lost 5 bases, and 18 bases lay between the germline ends. The CDR3, as DNA: TGTGCCAGCAGCGCCCGGGGGACTCTAGGTACTGAAGCTTTCTTT. Its protein is CASSARGTLGTEAFF.

The V and J genes are TRBV4-2 and TRBJ2-2; a possible D gene is TRBD2 (6 bases). Trimming removed 2 bases from V and 0 bases from J, with 7 bases in between. This CDR3 has 15 residues. From germline, CDR1 is LGHNA and CDR2 YNFKEQ. Here the CDR3 DNA reads TGTGCCAGCAGCCAAAGACTAGCGAACACCGGGGAGCTGTTTTTT. It is translated as CASSQRLANTGELFF.

The chain links TRBV7-3 to TRBJ1-1; 8 nucleotides agree with TRBD1. The CDR3 loop spans 15 amino acids. Germline values: CDR1 SGHTA, CDR2 FQGTGA. J was trimmed by 0 bases and V by 4 bases; bases with no gene match: 4. The CDR3 protein is CASSSDRGVNTEAFF. CDR3 in DNA: TGTGCCAGCAGCTCCGACAGGGGAGTGAACACTGAAGCTTTCTTT.